A selection of T cell receptor beta chains follows, all from one sample in a study of long-term antiretroviral therapy in people with HIV. Profiled with immunoSEQ multiplex PCR; TCRdb holds only in-frame clones, not every one. The sample holds 14,000 or so clones, 88% seen once. This specimen was unsorted PBMCs, taken 6.2 years after starting antiretroviral therapy. These receptors were obtained from a middle-aged man with HIV. CDR3s include the opening cysteine and the closing phenylalanine or tryptophan. Each record gives: J gene, clone size, D gene, V gene, CDR3 protein, CDR3 DNA. D genes are given only for firm matches. Size values are once, few and many counts, or a class for expanded clones, and some rows have none.

j_call: TRBJ2-7; clone_size: -; d_call: -; v_call: TRBV12-1; cdr3_aa: CASSCPGLAGFSSTYEQYF; cdr3_nt: TGTGCCAGCAGCTGCCCGGGACTAGCGGGCTTCTCGAGTACCTACGAGCAGTACTTC
j_call: TRBJ1-1; clone_size: few; d_call: -; v_call: TRBV11-2; cdr3_aa: CASSPGGLRSTEAFF; cdr3_nt: TGTGCCAGCAGCCCCGGCGGCCTGAGGAGCACTGAAGCTTTCTTT
j_call: TRBJ1-1; clone_size: -; d_call: -; v_call: TRBV2; cdr3_aa: CASNTVNTEAFF; cdr3_nt: TGTGCCAGCAATACAGTGAACACTGAAGCTTTCTTT
j_call: TRBJ1-1; clone_size: -; d_call: -; v_call: TRBV5-4; cdr3_aa: CASSLVGLGDEAFF; cdr3_nt: TGTGCCAGCAGCTTGGTAGGATTAGGGGATGAAGCTTTCTTT
j_call: TRBJ2-4; clone_size: -; d_call: TRBD1; v_call: TRBV7-8; cdr3_aa: CASSLALTGDTNIQYF; cdr3_nt: TGTGCCAGCAGCTTAGCCCTTACAGGGGACACAAACATTCAGTACTTC
j_call: TRBJ2-4; clone_size: few; d_call: TRBD2; v_call: TRBV4-2; cdr3_aa: CASSQGLAGAKNIQYF; cdr3_nt: TGTGCCAGCAGCCAAGGACTAGCGGGAGCCAAAAACATTCAGTACTTC
j_call: TRBJ1-5; clone_size: -; d_call: -; v_call: TRBV10-3; cdr3_aa: CAISGGTPSPKPQHF; cdr3_nt: TGTGCCATCAGTGGGGGGACCCCCAGTCCAAAGCCCCAGCATTTT
j_call: TRBJ2-3; clone_size: -; d_call: TRBD2; v_call: TRBV9; cdr3_aa: CASSISGSPRTDTQYF; cdr3_nt: TGTGCCAGCAGCATAAGCGGGAGCCCCCGCACAGATACGCAGTATTTT
j_call: TRBJ2-1; clone_size: -; d_call: -; v_call: TRBV19; cdr3_aa: CASSIAGSSYNEQFF; cdr3_nt: TGTGCCAGTAGTATTGCGGGAAGCTCCTACAATGAGCAGTTCTTC
j_call: TRBJ2-1; clone_size: -; d_call: -; v_call: TRBV28; cdr3_aa: CASSSRPNNEQFF; cdr3_nt: TGTGCCAGCAGTTCAAGGCCGAACAATGAGCAGTTCTTC
j_call: TRBJ2-3; clone_size: -; d_call: -; v_call: TRBV5-5; cdr3_aa: CASSLGWTDTQYF; cdr3_nt: TGTGCCAGCAGCCTCGGGTGGACAGATACGCAGTATTTT
j_call: TRBJ2-2; clone_size: -; d_call: TRBD2; v_call: TRBV5-1; cdr3_aa: CASSLGLAGGTRIGELFF; cdr3_nt: TGCGCCAGCAGCCTAGGACTAGCGGGAGGGACCCGCATCGGGGAGCTGTTTTTT
j_call: TRBJ2-4; clone_size: -; d_call: TRBD1; v_call: TRBV19; cdr3_aa: CASSIGRLEGAIQYF; cdr3_nt: TGTGCCAGTAGTATTGGGCGGCTTGAGGGGGCCATTCAGTACTTC
j_call: TRBJ2-2; clone_size: -; d_call: -; v_call: TRBV30; cdr3_aa: CAWSVGYHTGELFF; cdr3_nt: TGTGCCTGGAGTGTAGGCTATCACACCGGGGAGCTGTTTTTT
j_call: TRBJ2-7; clone_size: -; d_call: -; v_call: TRBV7-3; cdr3_aa: CASSLLRPEQYF; cdr3_nt: TGTGCCAGCAGCTTACTCAGACCCGAGCAGTACTTC
j_call: TRBJ1-1; clone_size: -; d_call: -; v_call: TRBV6-5; cdr3_aa: CASSSDLGTEAFF; cdr3_nt: TGTGCCAGCAGCTCGGACCTCGGGACTGAAGCTTTCTTT